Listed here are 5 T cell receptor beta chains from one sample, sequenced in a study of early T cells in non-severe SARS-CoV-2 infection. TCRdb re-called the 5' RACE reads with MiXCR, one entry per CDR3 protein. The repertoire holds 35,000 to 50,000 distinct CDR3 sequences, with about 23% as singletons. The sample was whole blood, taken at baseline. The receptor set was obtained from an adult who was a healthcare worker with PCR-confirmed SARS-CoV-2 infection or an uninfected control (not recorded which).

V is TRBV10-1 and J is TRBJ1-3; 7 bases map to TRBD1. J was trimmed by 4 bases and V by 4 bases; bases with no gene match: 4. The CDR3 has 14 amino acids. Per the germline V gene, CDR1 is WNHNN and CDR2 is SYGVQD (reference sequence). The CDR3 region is CASSATGDGNTIYF. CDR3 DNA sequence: TGCGCCAGCAGTGCAACAGGGGACGGAAACACCATATATTTT.

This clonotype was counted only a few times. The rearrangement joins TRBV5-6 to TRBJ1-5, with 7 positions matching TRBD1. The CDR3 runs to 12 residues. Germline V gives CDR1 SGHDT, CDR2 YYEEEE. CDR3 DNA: TGTGCTTCGCACAGGGGAAATCAGCCCCAGCATTTT. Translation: CASHRGNQPQHF.

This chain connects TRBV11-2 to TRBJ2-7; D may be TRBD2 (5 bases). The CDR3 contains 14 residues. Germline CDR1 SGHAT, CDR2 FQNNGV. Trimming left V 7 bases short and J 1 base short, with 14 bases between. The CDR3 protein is CASTQRAVSYEQYF. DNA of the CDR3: TGTGCCAGCACCCAGAGGGCTGTATCCTACGAGCAGTACTTC.

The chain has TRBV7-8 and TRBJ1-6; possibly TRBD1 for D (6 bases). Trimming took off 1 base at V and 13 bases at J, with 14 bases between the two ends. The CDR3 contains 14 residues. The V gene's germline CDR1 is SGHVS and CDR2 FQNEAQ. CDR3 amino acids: CASSLGTGGRPLHF. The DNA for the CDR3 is TGTGCCAGCAGCTTAGGGACCGGGGGCAGGCCCCTCCACTTT.

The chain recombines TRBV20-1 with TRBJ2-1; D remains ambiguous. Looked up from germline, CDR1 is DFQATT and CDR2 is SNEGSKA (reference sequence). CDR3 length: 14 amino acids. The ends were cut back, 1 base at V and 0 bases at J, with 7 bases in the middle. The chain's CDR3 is CSARVDSSYNEQFF. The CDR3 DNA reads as TGCAGTGCTAGAGTCGATAGCTCCTACAATGAGCAGTTCTTC.